The TCR beta chain under discussion was sequenced for a study of blood T cells in healthy people across ages. A note on this clonotype: One junction end does not reproduce the germline sequence, and a read error may be involved.

The germline gives CDR1 SGHKS, CDR2 YYEKEE (reference sequence). The CDR3 is 15 amino acids. Together with a sample-barcoded 5' primer, a J-beta primer mix was included in a second PCR lasting roughly 6 to 12 cycles. A single record per CDR3 protein comes from TCRdb applying MiXCR to the 5' RACE reads. The sample gives hundreds of thousands of distinct CDR3 sequences, around 21% of which show up once; under 4% is in the top ten. Material: blood. This receptor was taken from a man between 65 and 85 years old in good health. The chain couples TRBV5-5 to TRBJ2-7, with TRBD1 identical over 9 bases. The CDR3 protein is CASSLGTGRPYEQYF. The CDR3 region has the DNA TGTGCTAGCAGCTTGGGGACAGGGAGACCCTACGAGCAGTACTTC.